The 20 T cell receptor beta chains reported below all come from one sample, sequenced in a study of cytomegalovirus exposure and HLA in healthy donors. The repertoire was sequenced with immunoSEQ multiplex PCR; TCRdb's copy has only in-frame clones and lacks some. The repertoire holds about 280,000 clones, with around 89% as singletons. Material: PBMCs. The receptors shown here come from a woman in her late teens or twenties in good health and CMV-seronegative.

V gene TRBV6-5 combines with J gene TRBJ2-7; D possibly corresponds to TRBD1 (5 bases). Between the trimmed V and J ends, which lost 6 bases and 7 bases, there was a span of 13 bases. The germline V gene encodes CDR1 MNHEY and CDR2 SVGAGI. The length of the CDR3 is 12 residues. The CDR3 reads CASRKGVGEQYF. As DNA, the CDR3 is TGTGCCAGCAGAAAAGGGGTTGGGGAGCAGTACTTC.

This CDR3 reads CASSINQETQYF. For the CDR3, the DNA is TGTGCCAGTAGTATTAACCAAGAGACCCAGTACTTC. The V and J genes are TRBV19 and TRBJ2-5, with D uncertain. Trimming took 3 bases from V and 0 from J, leaving 2 bases between them. CDR1 is LNHDA, CDR2 SQIVND, per germline (reference sequence). The CDR3 runs to 12 residues.

The chain recombines TRBV27 with TRBJ1-2; 7 bases line up with TRBD1. Germline V CDR1 and CDR2: MNHEY, SMNVEV (reference sequence). The CDR3 spans 14 residues. The V segment lost 6 bases and the J segment 2 bases; nucleotides outside the gene matches: 6. Here the CDR3 DNA reads TGTGCCAGCAGGCCCGGGACAGAAAACTATGGCTACACCTTC. Its protein is CASRPGTENYGYTF.

This chain connects TRBV5-8 to TRBJ2-2; D perhaps matches TRBD2 (6 bases). Germline V gene lookup returns CDR1 SGHTS and CDR2 YDEGEE. Trimming pared 4 bases from V and 6 bases from J, leaving 16 bases between. The CDR3 loop spans 15 amino acids. The DNA of the CDR3 is TGTGCCAGCAGCCTGGAGGGAGCCGTGTCCGGGGAGCTGTTTTTT. It yields the protein CASSLEGAVSGELFF.

The rearrangement links TRBV5-1 to TRBJ2-1; 9 nucleotides agree with TRBD2. Germline-derived CDR1 and CDR2 are SGHRS and YFSETQ. Germline trimming cut 2 bases from V and 2 bases from J; bases unmatched to any gene: 17. CDR3 length: 20 amino acids. CDR3 bases: TGCGCCAGCAGCTTTAAAGTTCCAACCAGACTAGCGGAGCCCTACAATGAGCAGTTCTTC. It specifies CASSFKVPTRLAEPYNEQFF.

The chain has TRBV5-4 and TRBJ2-5; 13 bases line up with TRBD2. Germline V gene data show CDR1 as SGHNT and CDR2 as YYREEE (reference sequence). Trimming removed 4 bases from V and 5 bases from J; junction bases left unmatched: 8. This CDR3 spans 16 amino acids. CDR3 sequence (DNA): TGTGCCAGCAGCCCTGGACTAGCGGGAGCGGGGGAGACCCAGTACTTC. This sequence encodes CASSPGLAGAGETQYF.

The table lists this clone with a few counts. The rearrangement uses TRBV29-1 and TRBJ1-2, with 9 bases that match TRBD1. V was clipped by 6 bases and J by 3 bases; unmatched bases: 8. The CDR3 runs 14 residues. Germline CDR1 reads SQVTM; CDR2 reads ANQGSEA. Here the CDR3 DNA reads TGCAGCGTCGCGACCACAGGGGGCGACTATGGCTACACCTTC. Its protein product is CSVATTGGDYGYTF.

This chain uses TRBV29-1 with TRBJ1-2; TRBD1 matches at 9 bases. CDR1 is SQVTM and CDR2 is ANQGSEA in the germline V gene. This CDR3 has 11 amino acids. V lost 7 bases, J lost 6 bases, and 3 bases stayed unmatched. DNA of the CDR3: TGCAGCGCACAGGGGGCAAATGGCTACACCTTC. Encoded protein: CSAQGANGYTF.

This clone has just a few counts. The chain employs TRBV25-1 and TRBJ2-2; a weak D match, TRBD2 (6 bases). There are 15 residues in the CDR3. V was pared by 6 bases and J by 3 bases, with 14 bases between. CDR1 and CDR2 from the germline V gene are MGHDK and SYGVNS. The CDR3 loop reads CASRRSGEYTGELFF. CDR3 DNA: TGTGCCAGCAGACGGTCGGGGGAGTACACCGGGGAGCTGTTTTTT.

The chain joins TRBV5-4 to TRBJ1-5, with D possibly matching TRBD1 (5 bases). The CDR3 is made up of 14 amino acids. Trimming stripped 3 bases from V and 4 bases from J, with 11 bases between. Germline V gives CDR1 SGHNT, CDR2 YYREEE (reference sequence). CDR3 loop: CASSSGGVNQPQHF. The DNA for the CDR3 is TGTGCCAGCAGCTCGGGGGGAGTTAATCAGCCCCAGCATTTT.

This chain connects TRBV7-6 to TRBJ2-5; 13 nucleotides line up with TRBD2. CDR1 and CDR2 (germline): SGHVS, FNYEAQ. The CDR3 has 16 residues. V shed 5 bases and J 6 bases; nucleotides not matched to a gene: 9. The CDR3 DNA is TGTGCCAGCAGCCGTTTACTAGCGGGAGGGCCGCAGACCCAGTACTTC. This encodes CASSRLLAGGPQTQYF.

The chain recombines TRBV5-4 with TRBJ2-7, with TRBD2 matching 13 bases. CDR3 length equals 17 residues. V shed 3 bases, J shed 4 bases, and the junction held 10 bases outside the gene matches. Germline CDR1 reads SGHNT; CDR2 reads YYREEE (reference sequence). The CDR3 sequence: CASSSGLAGRLGYEQYF. Written as DNA, the CDR3 is TGTGCCAGCAGCTCGGGACTAGCGGGGCGCCTCGGGTACGAGCAGTACTTC.

The genes are TRBV6-1 and TRBJ2-7; TRBD1 aligns across 9 bases. This CDR3 has 15 amino acids. J lost 3 bases, V lost 6 bases, and 9 bases had no gene match. Germline values: CDR1 MNHNS, CDR2 SASEGT. This CDR3 is CASSDLTGGVYEQYF. The CDR3 coding sequence is TGTGCCAGCAGCGACCTAACAGGGGGCGTCTACGAGCAGTACTTC.

The CDR3 loop is CASSPHSGTSSEQYF. The CDR3 DNA is TGTGCCAGCAGCCCCCATTCCGGGACTAGTTCCGAGCAGTACTTC. The V call is TRBV7-7, the J call TRBJ2-7; 8 nucleotides align to TRBD2. Germline V lookup: CDR1 SSHAT, CDR2 FNYEAQ (reference sequence). The V segment lost 5 bases and the J segment 6 bases; nucleotides outside the gene matches: 12. This CDR3 is 15 amino acids long.

The genes are TRBV6-1 and TRBJ2-1, with TRBD2 identical over 10 bases. Germline CDR1 and CDR2: MNHNS and SASEGT. This CDR3 is 13 amino acids long. V was pared by 4 bases and J by 10 bases, with 4 bases of the junction left unmatched. CDR3 amino acids: CASSVGLAVEQFF. The DNA of the CDR3 is TGTGCCAGCAGTGTAGGACTAGCGGTCGAGCAGTTCTTC.

The chain joins TRBV6-5 to TRBJ2-2; D might be TRBD2 (5 bases). Germline lookup yields CDR1 MNHEY and CDR2 SVGAGI. The CDR3 is 13 residues long. V lost 6 bases and J 0 bases, leaving 5 bases between the germline ends. CDR3 coding DNA: TGTGCCAGCAGGGAGGCGAACACCGGGGAGCTGTTTTTT. Its protein is CASREANTGELFF.

CDR3: CASSVGPVFWGDYGYTF. As DNA, the CDR3 is TGTGCCAGCAGCGTAGGGCCCGTTTTTTGGGGGGACTATGGCTACACCTTC. V is TRBV9 and J is TRBJ1-2; tentative D call: TRBD1 (5 bases). Trimming shortened V by 0 bases and J by 3 bases, and 18 bases separated the two germline ends. This CDR3 has 17 amino acids. CDR1 is SGDLS and CDR2 is YYNGEE in the germline V gene.

Here the CDR3 reads CASSLDRRNQETQYF. Written as DNA, the CDR3 is TGTGCCAGCAGTTTGGACAGGAGAAACCAAGAGACCCAGTACTTC. V and J are TRBV27 and TRBJ2-5; 7 bases fit TRBD1. J lost 0 bases, V lost 3 bases, and 4 bases had no gene match. Germline V CDR1 and CDR2: MNHEY, SMNVEV (reference sequence). CDR3 length: 15 residues.

V and J are TRBV2 and TRBJ1-6, with 9 bases fitting TRBD1. Trimming removed 4 bases from V and 13 bases from J; junction bases left unmatched: 14. Germline loops: CDR1 SNHLY, CDR2 FYNNEI. This CDR3 region has 16 residues. The CDR3 loop reads CASSVQTDRGGPPLHF. DNA for the CDR3: TGTGCCAGCAGTGTACAGACCGACAGGGGGGGACCCCCCCTCCACTTT.

The chain joins TRBV5-1 to TRBJ2-1, with D perhaps matching TRBD2 (5 bases). The CDR3 totals 15 residues. Trimming took 1 base from V and 0 from J, leaving 8 bases between them. CDR1 is SGHRS, CDR2 YFSETQ, per germline. The CDR3 sequence: CASSLLGSSYNEQFF. CDR3 in DNA: TGCGCCAGCAGCTTGTTGGGGAGCTCCTACAATGAGCAGTTCTTC.